This TCR beta chain was recorded in a study of identical twins. The germline V gene has CDR1 LNHNV and CDR2 YYDKDF (reference sequence). Trimming took 3 bases from V and 2 from J, leaving 16 bases between them. This CDR3 is 16 amino acids long. Each donor (without exception) was a healthy Caucasian. TCRdb independently ran MiXCR on the 5' RACE reads; one entry per CDR3 protein. The sample includes some 590,000 distinct CDR3 sequences, more than 9% seen only once; the top ten take around 3.1%. Overall study findings and caveats: Potential partial confounding of zero-insertion analyses by invariant MAIT and iNKT cells was noted. Within beta out-of-frame sequences, the excess sharing observed between twins was weaker.

To note about this clonotype: The target antigen is unknown.

The same sample was also used in a study of yellow fever vaccine responses in identical twins.

This rearrangement joins TRBV15 to TRBJ2-5, with D possibly TRBD1 on 6 matching bases. The sequence was collected from a woman between 18 and 29 years old in good health. Specimen: PBMCs. CDR3 region: CATSRVSTDRQETQYF. For the CDR3, the DNA is TGTGCCACCAGCAGGGTTTCTACGGACAGACAAGAGACCCAGTACTTC. Variable domain in full (rest from reference TRBV15 and TRBJ2-5): DAMVIQNPRYQVTQFGKPVTLSCSQTLNHNVMYWYQQKSSQAPKLLFHYYDKDFNNEADTPDNFQSRRPNTSFCFLDIRSPGLGDTAMYLCATSRVSTDRQETQYFGPGTRLLVL.